Listed below are T cell receptor beta chains from one sample, sequenced in a study of blood T cell repertoires in COVID-19. The data were produced by immunoSEQ multiplex PCR, yet TCRdb's version contains in-frame clones alone and is incomplete. The data hold fewer than 65,000 clones, with over 80% observed a single time. Sequenced: peripheral blood. These receptors were obtained from a man aged 25-45 years with COVID-19, enrolled during active disease. Each CDR3 is given with its conserved first and last residue. A D gene is named only where the DNA matches it firmly. The size entry is marked missing in some rows and otherwise reads once, few, many or a size class.

v_call,j_call,cdr3_length,clone_size,d_call,cdr3_aa,cdr3_nt
TRBV2,TRBJ2-2,15,NA,NA,CASSEGLSNTGELFF,TGTGCCAGCAGCGAGGGACTTTCGAACACCGGGGAGCTGTTTTTT
TRBV27,TRBJ2-7,13,NA,TRBD2,CASSSGRLYEQYF,TGTGCCAGCTCCAGCGGGAGGCTCTACGAGCAGTACTTC
TRBV5-6,TRBJ2-1,12,NA,TRBD2,CASGLADNEQFF,TGTGCCAGTGGACTAGCGGACAATGAGCAGTTCTTC
TRBV27,TRBJ2-1,14,NA,NA,CATRGMAEGNEQFF,TGTGCCACCCGAGGAATGGCGGAGGGAAATGAGCAGTTCTTC
TRBV6-6,TRBJ1-4,13,NA,TRBD1,CASSWTGEEKLFF,TGTGCCAGCAGCTGGACAGGGGAGGAAAAACTGTTTTTT
TRBV6-2/TRBV6-3,TRBJ1-1,13,medium-sized,NA,CASSSPQNFKAFF,TGTGCCAGCAGTTCCCCACAGAACTTCAAAGCTTTCTTT
TRBV3-1/TRBV3-2,TRBJ2-7,14,NA,NA,CASSQLPLGYEQYF,TGTGCCAGCAGCCAGCTCCCGCTAGGCTACGAGCAGTACTTC
TRBV6-4,TRBJ2-3,13,NA,NA,CASSAARDHTQYF,TGTGCCAGCAGTGCCGCGCGGGACCATACGCAGTATTTT
TRBV5-8,TRBJ2-7,18,NA,TRBD1,CASSLWGGQGVGSYEQYF,TGTGCCAGCAGCTTGTGGGGAGGACAGGGAGTGGGGTCCTACGAGCAGTACTTC
TRBV9,TRBJ2-5,15,NA,TRBD2,CASSVGGREGETQYF,TGTGCCAGCAGCGTAGGAGGGAGGGAGGGGGAGACCCAGTACTTC
TRBV19,TRBJ1-5,15,NA,NA,CASRSGFDGNQPQHF,TGTGCCAGTAGGTCAGGGTTCGATGGCAATCAGCCCCAGCATTTT
TRBV7-8,TRBJ2-3,15,NA,TRBD2,CASSRTSGSTDTQYF,TGTGCCAGCAGCCGGACTAGCGGAAGCACAGATACGCAGTATTTT
TRBV5-4,TRBJ2-1,11,NA,NA,CASSSVREQFF,TGTGCCAGCAGCTCCGTACGGGAGCAGTTCTTC
TRBV29-1,TRBJ1-3,14,NA,TRBD1,CSIWTGISGNTIYF,TGCAGCATCTGGACAGGGATCTCTGGAAACACCATATATTTT
TRBV6-5,TRBJ2-1,16,NA,TRBD2,CASSYSSGRMGNEQFF,TGTGCCAGCAGTTACTCAAGCGGGAGGATGGGGAATGAGCAGTTCTTC
TRBV24-1,TRBJ2-1,18,NA,TRBD2,CATSDLRGSSGSIHEQFF,TGTGCCACCAGTGATTTGCGAGGTTCTAGCGGGAGTATACATGAGCAGTTCTTC
TRBV25-1,TRBJ2-5,18,NA,NA,CASSESLDKGFTQETQYF,TGTGCCAGCAGTGAATCCCTGGACAAGGGATTTACCCAGGAGACCCAGTACTTC
TRBV12-3/TRBV12-4,TRBJ1-1,13,NA,NA,CASRYREYTEAFF,TGTGCCAGCAGATACAGGGAGTACACTGAAGCTTTCTTT
TRBV5-5,TRBJ2-7,13,NA,NA,CASSLVHSYEQYF,TGTGCCAGCAGCTTGGTACACAGCTACGAGCAGTACTTC
TRBV7-9,TRBJ2-1,12,many,NA,CASSEILDEQFF,TGTGCCAGCAGCGAGATATTGGATGAGCAGTTCTTC